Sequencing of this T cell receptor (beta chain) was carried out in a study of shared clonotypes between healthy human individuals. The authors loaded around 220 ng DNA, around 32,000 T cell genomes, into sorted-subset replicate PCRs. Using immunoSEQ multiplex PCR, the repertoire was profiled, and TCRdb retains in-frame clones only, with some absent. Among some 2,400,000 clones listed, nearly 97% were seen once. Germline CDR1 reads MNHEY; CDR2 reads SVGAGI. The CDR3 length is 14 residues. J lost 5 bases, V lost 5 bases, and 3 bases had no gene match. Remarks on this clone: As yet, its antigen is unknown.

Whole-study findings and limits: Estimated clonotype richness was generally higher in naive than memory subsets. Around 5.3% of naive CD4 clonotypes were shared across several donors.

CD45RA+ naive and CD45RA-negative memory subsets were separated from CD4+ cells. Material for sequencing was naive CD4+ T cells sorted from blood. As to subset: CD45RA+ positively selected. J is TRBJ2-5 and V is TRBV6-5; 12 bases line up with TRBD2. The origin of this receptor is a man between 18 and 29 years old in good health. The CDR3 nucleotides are TGTGCCAGCAGTACTCTAGCGGGAGGGGAGACCCAGTACTTC. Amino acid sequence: CASSTLAGGETQYF.